This T cell receptor beta chain stems from a study of technical replicates of blood from a handful of donors (dated by TCRdb to between 2016 and 2019). In the germline V gene (reference sequence), CDR1 corresponds to SGHNT and CDR2 to YYREEE. V ends up 4 bases short and J 6 bases short, with an unmatched junction base count of 12. Counted from cysteine to phenylalanine, this CDR3 has 15 amino acids. Only the CDR3 DNA is retained, 45 bases long and in frame from the first base. About this clone itself: Its target antigen remains unknown. No qualities accompany the bases; no much larger clone lies one base away.

The protocol used for the library was the immunoSEQ multiplex PCR assay. TCRdb limited this immuneACCESS table to in-frame rearrangements with V and J called. A share of clones is missing; checked studies link under half to unresolved V genes, and the rest is unexplained. The sample table records more than 45,000 clones; about 95% of these occur just once. The ten largest clones represent about 3% of the sample. The sample consisted of PBMCs. The chain couples TRBV5-4 to TRBJ1-1; a stretch of 7 junction bases matches TRBD1. The source of this sequence is a human donor in good health. Some clones in this sample may be carry-over from other donors' samples. This receptor carries the CDR3 CASSTYLTGLSEAFF. The DNA sequence reads TGTGCCAGCAGCACCTACCTGACAGGGCTCTCTGAAGCTTTCTTT.